This TCR beta chain is drawn from a study of T cells after yellow fever vaccination. In regard to this clonotype: Antigen unknown.

Whole-study results and caveats: Overlap between CD4 and CD8 compartments was detected for a small share of clonotypes. Most primary-vaccination clones recurred post-booster (roughly 96% CD4, roughly 91% CD8). Sorted repertoires could include abundant contaminating clonotypes from bulk cells.

By 5'RACE template switching, TCR cDNA was produced, with a universal primer site and UMIs added in the process. Each CDR3 protein gets one entry after TCRdb re-called the 5' RACE reads with MiXCR. This sample yields 450,000 to 600,000 distinct CDR3 sequences, of which about 15% are seen a single time; about 18% belongs to the top ten. V shed 8 bases, J shed 10 bases, and the junction held 13 bases outside the gene matches. Per germline, CDR1 SNHLY and CDR2 FYNNEI. The CDR3 totals 14 residues. V is TRBV2 and J is TRBJ2-1; 8 nucleotides agree with TRBD2. The TCR comes from a young man who received the YFV17D yellow fever vaccine. This specimen consisted of PBMCs, obtained about 5 days after the first yellow fever vaccination. DNA for the CDR3: TGTGCCAGCGCGCGGGGGACTAGGATAACCGAGCAGTTCTTC. Protein sequence: CASARGTRITEQFF. Full variable domain (missing parts from reference TRBV2 and TRBJ2-1): EPEVTQTPSHQVTQMGQEVILRCVPISNHLYFYWYRQILGQKVEFLVSFYNNEISEKSEIFDDQFSVERPDGSNFTLKIRSTKLEDSAMYFCASARGTRITEQFFGPGTRLTVL.